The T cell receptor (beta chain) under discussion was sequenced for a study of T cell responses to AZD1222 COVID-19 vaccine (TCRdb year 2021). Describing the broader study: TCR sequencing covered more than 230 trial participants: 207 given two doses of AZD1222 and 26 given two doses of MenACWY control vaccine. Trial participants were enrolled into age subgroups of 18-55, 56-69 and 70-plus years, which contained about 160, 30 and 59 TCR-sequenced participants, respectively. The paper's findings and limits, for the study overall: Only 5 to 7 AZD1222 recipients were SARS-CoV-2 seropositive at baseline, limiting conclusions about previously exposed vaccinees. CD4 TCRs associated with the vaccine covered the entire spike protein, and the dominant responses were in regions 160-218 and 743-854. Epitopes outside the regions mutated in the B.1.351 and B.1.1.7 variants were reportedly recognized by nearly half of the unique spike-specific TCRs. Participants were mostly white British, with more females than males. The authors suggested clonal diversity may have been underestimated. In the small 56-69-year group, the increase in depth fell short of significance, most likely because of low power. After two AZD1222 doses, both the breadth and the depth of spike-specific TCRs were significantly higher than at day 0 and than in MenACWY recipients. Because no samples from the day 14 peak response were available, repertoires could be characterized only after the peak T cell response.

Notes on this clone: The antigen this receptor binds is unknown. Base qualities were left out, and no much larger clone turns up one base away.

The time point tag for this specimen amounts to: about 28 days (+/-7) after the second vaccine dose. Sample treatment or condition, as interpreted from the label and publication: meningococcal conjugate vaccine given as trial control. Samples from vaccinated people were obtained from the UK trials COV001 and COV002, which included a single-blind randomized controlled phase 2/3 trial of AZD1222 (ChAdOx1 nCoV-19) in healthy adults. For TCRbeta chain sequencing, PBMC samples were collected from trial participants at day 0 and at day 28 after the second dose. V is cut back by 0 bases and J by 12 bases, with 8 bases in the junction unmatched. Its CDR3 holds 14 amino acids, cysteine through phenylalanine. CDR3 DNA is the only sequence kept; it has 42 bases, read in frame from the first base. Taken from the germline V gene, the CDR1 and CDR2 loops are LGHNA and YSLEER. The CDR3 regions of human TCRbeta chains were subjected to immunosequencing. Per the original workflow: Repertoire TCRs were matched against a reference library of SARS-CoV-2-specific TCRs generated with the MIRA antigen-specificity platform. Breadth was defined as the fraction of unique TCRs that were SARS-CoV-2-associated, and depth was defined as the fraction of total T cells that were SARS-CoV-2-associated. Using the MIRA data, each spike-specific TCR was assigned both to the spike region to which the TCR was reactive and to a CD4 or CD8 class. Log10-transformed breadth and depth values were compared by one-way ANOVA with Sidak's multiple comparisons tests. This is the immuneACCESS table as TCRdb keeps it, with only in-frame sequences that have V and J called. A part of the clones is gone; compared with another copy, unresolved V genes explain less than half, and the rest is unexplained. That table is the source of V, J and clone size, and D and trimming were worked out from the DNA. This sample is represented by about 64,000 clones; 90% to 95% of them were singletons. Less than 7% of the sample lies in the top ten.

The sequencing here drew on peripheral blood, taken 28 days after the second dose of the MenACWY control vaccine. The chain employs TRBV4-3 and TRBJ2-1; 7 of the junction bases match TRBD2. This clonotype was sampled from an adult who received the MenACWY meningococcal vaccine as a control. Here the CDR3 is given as CASSQETGRTRQFF. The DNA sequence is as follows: TGCGCCAGCAGCCAAGAAACGGGCAGGACTAGGCAGTTCTTC.